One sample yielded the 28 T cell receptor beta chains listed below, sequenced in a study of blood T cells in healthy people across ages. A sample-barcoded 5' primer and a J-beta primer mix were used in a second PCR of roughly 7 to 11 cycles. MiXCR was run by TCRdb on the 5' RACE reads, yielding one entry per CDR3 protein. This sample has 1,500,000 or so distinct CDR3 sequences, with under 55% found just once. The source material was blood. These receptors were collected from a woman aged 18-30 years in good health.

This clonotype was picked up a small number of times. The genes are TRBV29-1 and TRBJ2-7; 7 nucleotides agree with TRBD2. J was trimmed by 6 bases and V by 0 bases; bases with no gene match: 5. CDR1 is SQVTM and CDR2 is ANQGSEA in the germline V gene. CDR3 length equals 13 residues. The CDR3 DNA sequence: TGCAGCGTTGAAGAGGCGGGGGTTCGCGAGCAGTACTTC. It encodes CSVEEAGVREQYF.

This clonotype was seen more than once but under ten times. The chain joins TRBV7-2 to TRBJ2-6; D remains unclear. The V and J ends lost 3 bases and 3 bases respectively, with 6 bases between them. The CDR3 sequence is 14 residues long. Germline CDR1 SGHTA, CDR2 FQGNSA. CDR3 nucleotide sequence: TGTGCCAGCAGCTTGGCTTTTGGGGCCAACGTCCTGACTTTC. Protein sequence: CASSLAFGANVLTF. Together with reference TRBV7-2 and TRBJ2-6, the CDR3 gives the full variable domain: GAGVSQSPSNKVTEKGKDVELRCDPISGHTALYWYRQSLGQGLEFLIYFQGNSAPDKSGLPSDRFSAERTGGSVSTLTIQRTQQEDSAVYLCASSLAFGANVLTFGAGSRLTVL.

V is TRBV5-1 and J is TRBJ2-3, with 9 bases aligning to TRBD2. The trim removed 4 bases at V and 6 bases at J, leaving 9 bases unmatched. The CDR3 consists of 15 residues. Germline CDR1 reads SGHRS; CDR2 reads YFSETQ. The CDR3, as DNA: TGCGCCAGCAGCATTAGCGGGGGCCCTCGGGATACGCAGTATTTT. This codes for CASSISGGPRDTQYF.

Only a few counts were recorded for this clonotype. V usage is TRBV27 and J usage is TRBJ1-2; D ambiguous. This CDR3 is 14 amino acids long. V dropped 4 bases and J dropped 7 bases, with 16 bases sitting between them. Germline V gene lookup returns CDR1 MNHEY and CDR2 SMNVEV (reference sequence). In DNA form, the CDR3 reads TGTGCCAGCAGTTCGGCAGCGTATATGGCTGGCTACACCTTC. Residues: CASSSAAYMAGYTF.

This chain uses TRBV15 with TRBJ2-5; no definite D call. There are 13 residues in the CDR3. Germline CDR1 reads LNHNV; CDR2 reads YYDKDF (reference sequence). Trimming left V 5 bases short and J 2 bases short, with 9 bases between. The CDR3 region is CATSPRLQETQYF. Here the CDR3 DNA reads TGTGCCACCAGCCCCCGTTTACAAGAGACCCAGTACTTC.

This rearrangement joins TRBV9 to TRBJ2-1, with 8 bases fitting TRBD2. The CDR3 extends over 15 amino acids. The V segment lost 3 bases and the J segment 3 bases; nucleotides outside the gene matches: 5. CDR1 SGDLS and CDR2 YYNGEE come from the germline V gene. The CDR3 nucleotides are TGTGCCAGCAGCGAGGGGACTAGATTCTACAATGAGCAGTTCTTC. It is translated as CASSEGTRFYNEQFF.

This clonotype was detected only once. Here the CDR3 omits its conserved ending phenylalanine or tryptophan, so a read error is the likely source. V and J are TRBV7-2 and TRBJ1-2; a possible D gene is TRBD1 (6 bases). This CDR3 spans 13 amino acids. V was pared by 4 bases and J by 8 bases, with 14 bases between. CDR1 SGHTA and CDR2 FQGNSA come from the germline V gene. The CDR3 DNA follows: TGTGCCAGCAGCTCGAACAGGGCAGGAGGCTACACCCTC. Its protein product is CASSSNRAGGYTL.

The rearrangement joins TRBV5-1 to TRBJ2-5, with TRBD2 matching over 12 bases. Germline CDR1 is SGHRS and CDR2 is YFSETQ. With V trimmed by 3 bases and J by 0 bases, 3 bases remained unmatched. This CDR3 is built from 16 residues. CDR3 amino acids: CASSYGTSGYQETQYF. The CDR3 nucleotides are TGCGCCAGCAGCTACGGGACTAGCGGGTACCAAGAGACCCAGTACTTC.

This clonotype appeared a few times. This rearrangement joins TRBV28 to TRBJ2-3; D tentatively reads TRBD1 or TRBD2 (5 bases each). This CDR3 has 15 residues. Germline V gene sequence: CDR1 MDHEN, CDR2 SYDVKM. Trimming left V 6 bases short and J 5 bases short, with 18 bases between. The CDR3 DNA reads TGTGCCAGCAGCCCCGGGGTGGGGGTAGGAGATACGCAGTATTTT. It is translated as CASSPGVGVGDTQYF.

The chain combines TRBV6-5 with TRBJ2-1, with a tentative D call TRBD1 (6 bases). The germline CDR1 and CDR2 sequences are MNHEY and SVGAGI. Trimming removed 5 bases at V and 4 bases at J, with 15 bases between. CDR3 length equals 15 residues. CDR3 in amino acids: CASSPWTALYNEQFF. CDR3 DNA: TGTGCCAGCAGTCCTTGGACAGCTCTTTACAATGAGCAGTTCTTC.

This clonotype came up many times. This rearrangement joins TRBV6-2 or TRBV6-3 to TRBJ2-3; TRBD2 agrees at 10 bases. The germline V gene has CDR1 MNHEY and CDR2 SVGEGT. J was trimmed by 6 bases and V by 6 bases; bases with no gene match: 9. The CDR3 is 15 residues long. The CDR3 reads CASRTLAGRGDTQYF. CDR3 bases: TGTGCCAGCAGAACACTAGCGGGGAGAGGTGATACGCAGTATTTT.

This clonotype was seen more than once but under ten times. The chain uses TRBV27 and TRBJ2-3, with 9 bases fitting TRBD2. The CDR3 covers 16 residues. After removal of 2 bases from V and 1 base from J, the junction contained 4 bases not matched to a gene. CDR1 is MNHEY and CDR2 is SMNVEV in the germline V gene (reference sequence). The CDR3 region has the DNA TGTGCCAGCAGTTTAAAGCGGGAGGCGGGCACAGATACGCAGTATTTT. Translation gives CASSLKREAGTDTQYF.

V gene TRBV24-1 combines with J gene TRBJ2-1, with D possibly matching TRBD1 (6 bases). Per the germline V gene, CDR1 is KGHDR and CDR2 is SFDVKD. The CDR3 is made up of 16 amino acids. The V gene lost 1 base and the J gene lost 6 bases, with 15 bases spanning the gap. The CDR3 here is CATSDFQGISGNEQFF. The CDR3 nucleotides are TGTGCCACCAGTGATTTTCAGGGGATTTCGGGCAATGAGCAGTTCTTC.

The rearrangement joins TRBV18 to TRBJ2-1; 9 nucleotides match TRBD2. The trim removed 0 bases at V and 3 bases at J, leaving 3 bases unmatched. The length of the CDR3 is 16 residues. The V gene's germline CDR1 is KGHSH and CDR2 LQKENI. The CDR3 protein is CASSPPVSGGYNEQFF. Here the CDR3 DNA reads TGTGCCAGCTCACCACCGGTTAGCGGGGGCTACAATGAGCAGTTCTTC.

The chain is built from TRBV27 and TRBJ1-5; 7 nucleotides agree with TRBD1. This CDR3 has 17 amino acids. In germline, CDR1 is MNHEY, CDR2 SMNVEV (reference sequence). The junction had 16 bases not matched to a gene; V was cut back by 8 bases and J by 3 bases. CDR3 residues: CASRRGPDSGPNQPQHF. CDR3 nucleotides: TGTGCCAGCCGGAGGGGGCCTGATTCTGGCCCCAATCAGCCCCAGCATTTT.

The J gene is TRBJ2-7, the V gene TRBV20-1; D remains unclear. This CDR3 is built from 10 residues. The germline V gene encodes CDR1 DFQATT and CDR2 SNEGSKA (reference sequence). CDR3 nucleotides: TGCAGCCCCCGACATGTCGAGCAGTACTTC. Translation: CSPRHVEQYF.

The CDR3 loop is CASSLVVAGGGSYNEQYF. The CDR3 nucleotides read TGTGCCAGCAGCTTGGTGGTAGCGGGAGGGGGCTCCTACAATGAGCAGTACTTC. V gene TRBV13 combines with J gene TRBJ2-7; 11 bases map to TRBD2. The CDR3 runs 18 residues. The trim removed 3 bases at V and 7 bases at J, leaving 17 bases unmatched. The germline gives CDR1 PRHDT, CDR2 FYEKMQ (reference sequence).

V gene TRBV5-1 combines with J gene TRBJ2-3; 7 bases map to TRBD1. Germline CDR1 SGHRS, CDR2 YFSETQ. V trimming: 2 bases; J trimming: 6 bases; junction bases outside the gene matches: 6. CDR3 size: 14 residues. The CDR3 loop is CASSLNDREDTQYF. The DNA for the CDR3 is TGCGCCAGCAGCTTAAATGACAGGGAGGATACGCAGTATTTT.

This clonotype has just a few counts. The DNA for the CDR3 is TGTGCCAGCGCTGGGGGGGCCAAAAACATTCAGTACTTC. As protein: CASAGGAKNIQYF. The chain is built from TRBV28 and TRBJ2-4, with D perhaps matching TRBD2 (6 bases). The V gene's germline CDR1 is MDHEN and CDR2 SYDVKM. V lost 8 bases, J lost 1 base, and 9 bases lay in between. This CDR3 contains 13 residues.

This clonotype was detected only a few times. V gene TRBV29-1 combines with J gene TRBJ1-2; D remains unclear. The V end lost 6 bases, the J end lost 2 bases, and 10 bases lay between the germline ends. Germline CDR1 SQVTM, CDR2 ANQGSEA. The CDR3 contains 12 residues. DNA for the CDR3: TGCAGCGTCCAAGACGGGAACTATGGCTACACCTTC. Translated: CSVQDGNYGYTF.

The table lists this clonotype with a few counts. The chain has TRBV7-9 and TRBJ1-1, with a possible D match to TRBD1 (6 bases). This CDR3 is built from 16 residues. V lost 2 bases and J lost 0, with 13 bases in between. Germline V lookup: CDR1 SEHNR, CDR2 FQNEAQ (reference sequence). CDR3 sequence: CASSLRGEPMNTEAFF. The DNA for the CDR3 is TGTGCCAGCAGCTTAAGGGGGGAACCGATGAACACTGAAGCTTTCTTT.

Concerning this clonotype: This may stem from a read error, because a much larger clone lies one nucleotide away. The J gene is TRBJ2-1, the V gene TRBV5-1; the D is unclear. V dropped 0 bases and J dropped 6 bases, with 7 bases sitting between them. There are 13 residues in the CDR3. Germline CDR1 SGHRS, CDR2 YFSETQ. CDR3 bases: TGCGCCAGCAGCTTGGCCGTAAGCAATGAGCAGTTCTTC. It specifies CASSLAVSNEQFF.

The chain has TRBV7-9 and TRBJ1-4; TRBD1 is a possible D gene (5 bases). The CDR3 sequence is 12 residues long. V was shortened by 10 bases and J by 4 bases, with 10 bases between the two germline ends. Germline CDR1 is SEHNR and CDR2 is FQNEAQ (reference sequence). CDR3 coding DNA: TGTGCCACACGGGACTTTAATGAAAAACTGTTTTTT. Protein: CATRDFNEKLFF.

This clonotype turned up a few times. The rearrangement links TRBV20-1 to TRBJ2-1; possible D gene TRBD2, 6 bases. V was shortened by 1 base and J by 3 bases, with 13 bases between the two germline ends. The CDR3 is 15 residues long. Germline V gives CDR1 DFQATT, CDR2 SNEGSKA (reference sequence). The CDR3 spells CSARGGGVGYNEQFF. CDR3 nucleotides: TGCAGTGCTAGAGGTGGAGGGGTAGGCTACAATGAGCAGTTCTTC.

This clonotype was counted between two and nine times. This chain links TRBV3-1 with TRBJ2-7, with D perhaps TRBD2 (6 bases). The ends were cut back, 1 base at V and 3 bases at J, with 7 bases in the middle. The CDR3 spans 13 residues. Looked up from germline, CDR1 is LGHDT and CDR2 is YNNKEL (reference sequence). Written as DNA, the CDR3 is TGTGCCAGCAGCCAAGGCGGGATCTACGAGCAGTACTTC. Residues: CASSQGGIYEQYF.

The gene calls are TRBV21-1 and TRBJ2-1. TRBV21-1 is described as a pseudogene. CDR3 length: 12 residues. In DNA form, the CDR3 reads TGTGCCAGCAGCAAAACGATGTCTGAGCAGTTCTTC. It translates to CASSKTMSEQFF.

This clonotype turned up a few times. The CDR3 DNA reads as TGTGCCAGCAGCCAAGAGCCCGGGACTCCCCTGGAGAATGAGCAGTTCTTC. Encoded protein: CASSQEPGTPLENEQFF. This sequence joins TRBV4-2 and TRBJ2-1; the D gene is possibly TRBD2 (6 bases). Trimming took 0 bases from V and 7 from J, leaving 19 bases between them. There are 17 residues in the CDR3. In germline, CDR1 is LGHNA, CDR2 YNFKEQ.

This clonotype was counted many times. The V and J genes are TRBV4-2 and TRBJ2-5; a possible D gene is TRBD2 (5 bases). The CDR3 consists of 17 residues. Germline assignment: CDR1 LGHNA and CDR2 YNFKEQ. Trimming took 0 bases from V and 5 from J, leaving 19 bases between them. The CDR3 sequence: CASSQDVRGGLRETQYF. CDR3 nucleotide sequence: TGTGCCAGCAGCCAAGATGTAAGAGGAGGCCTGCGGGAGACCCAGTACTTC.